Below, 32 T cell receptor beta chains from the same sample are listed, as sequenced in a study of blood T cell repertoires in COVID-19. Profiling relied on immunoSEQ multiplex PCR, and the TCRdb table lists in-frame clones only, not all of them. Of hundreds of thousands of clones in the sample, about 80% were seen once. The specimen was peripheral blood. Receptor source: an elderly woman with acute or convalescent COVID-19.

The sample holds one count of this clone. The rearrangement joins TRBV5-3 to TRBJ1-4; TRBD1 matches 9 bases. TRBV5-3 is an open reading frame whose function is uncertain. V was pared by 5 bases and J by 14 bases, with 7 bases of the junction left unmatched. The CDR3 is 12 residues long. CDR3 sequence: CARRHRGRRLFF. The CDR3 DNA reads TGTGCCAGAAGGCACAGGGGGCGACGGCTGTTTTTT.

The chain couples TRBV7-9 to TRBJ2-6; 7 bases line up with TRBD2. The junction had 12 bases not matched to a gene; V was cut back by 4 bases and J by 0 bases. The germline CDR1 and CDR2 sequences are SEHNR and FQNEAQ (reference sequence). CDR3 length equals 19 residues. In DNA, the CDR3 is TGTGCCAGCAGCTCCCGGGGGGTGGGCACCAGCTCTGGGGCCAACGTCCTGACTTTC. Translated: CASSSRGVGTSSGANVLTF.

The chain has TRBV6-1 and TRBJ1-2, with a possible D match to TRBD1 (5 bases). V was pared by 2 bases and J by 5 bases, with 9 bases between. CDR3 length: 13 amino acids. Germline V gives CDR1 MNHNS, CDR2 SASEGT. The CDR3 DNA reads TGTGCCAGCAGTGAACAAGGACAATATGGCTACACCTTC. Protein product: CASSEQGQYGYTF.

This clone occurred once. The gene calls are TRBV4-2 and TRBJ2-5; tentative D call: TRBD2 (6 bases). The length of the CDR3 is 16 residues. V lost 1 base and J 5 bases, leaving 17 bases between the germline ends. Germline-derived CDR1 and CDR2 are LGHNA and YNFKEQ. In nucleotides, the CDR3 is TGTGCCAGCAGCCAAGGGGAGGTTCAAGTAGGGGAGACCCAGTACTTC. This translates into CASSQGEVQVGETQYF.

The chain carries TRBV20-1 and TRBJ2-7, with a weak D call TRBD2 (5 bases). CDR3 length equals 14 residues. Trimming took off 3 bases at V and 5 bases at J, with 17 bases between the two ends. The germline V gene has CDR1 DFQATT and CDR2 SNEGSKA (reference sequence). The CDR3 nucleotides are TGCAGTGCTAGTTCCCTTAGGGTGGAGGACGAGCAGTACTTC. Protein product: CSASSLRVEDEQYF.

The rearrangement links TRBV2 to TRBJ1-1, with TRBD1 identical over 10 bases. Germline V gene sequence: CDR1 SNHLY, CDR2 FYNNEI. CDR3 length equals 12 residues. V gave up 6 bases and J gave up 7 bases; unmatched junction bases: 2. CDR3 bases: TGTGCCAGCAGGGACAGGGGGAATGAAGCTTTCTTT. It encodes CASRDRGNEAFF.

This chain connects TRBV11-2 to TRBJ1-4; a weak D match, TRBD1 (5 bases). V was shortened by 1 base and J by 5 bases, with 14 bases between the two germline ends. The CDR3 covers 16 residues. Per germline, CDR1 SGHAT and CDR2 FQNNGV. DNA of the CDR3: TGTGCCAGCAGCTTAGTGGAGGGTAGGGGAAATGAAAAACTGTTTTTT. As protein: CASSLVEGRGNEKLFF.

The CDR3 coding sequence is TGTGCCAGCAGCGTAGGTACAGGGGGCGTCCGGGAAAAACTGTTTTTT. This sequence encodes CASSVGTGGVREKLFF. The rearrangement links TRBV9 to TRBJ1-4, with 9 bases that match TRBD1. V shed 0 bases and J 8 bases; nucleotides not matched to a gene: 8. There are 16 residues in the CDR3. Germline loops: CDR1 SGDLS, CDR2 YYNGEE. Variable domain in full (rest from reference TRBV9 and TRBJ1-4): DSGVTQTPKHLITATGQRVTLRCSPRSGDLSVYWYQQSLDQGLQFLIQYYNGEERAKGNILERFSAQQFPDLHSELNLSSLELGDSALYFCASSVGTGGVREKLFFGSGTQLSVL.

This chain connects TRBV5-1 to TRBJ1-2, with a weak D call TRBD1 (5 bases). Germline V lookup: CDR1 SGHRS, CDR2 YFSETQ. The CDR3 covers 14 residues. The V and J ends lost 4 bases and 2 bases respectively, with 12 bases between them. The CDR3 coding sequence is TGCGCCAGCAGCCCCCGGACACGCAACTATGGCTACACCTTC. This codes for CASSPRTRNYGYTF.

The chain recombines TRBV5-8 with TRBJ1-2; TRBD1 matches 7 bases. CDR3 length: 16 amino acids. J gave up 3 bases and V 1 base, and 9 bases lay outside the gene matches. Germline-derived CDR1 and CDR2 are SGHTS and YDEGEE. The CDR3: CASSLLMDRTDYGYTF. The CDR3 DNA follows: TGTGCCAGCAGCTTGCTCATGGACAGGACCGACTATGGCTACACCTTC.

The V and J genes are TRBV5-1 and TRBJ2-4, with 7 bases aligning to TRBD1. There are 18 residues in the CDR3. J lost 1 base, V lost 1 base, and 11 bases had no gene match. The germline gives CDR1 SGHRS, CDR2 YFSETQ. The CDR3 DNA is TGCGCCAGCAGCTTGAAGCCTGACAGGGCTGGTGCCAAAAACATTCAGTACTTC. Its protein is CASSLKPDRAGAKNIQYF.

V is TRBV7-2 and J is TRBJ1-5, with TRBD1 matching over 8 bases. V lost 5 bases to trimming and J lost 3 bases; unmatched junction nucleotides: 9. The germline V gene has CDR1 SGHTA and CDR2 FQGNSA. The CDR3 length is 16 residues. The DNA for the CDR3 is TGTGCCAGCAGCCTCAGGGGGCAGAGGGTCAATCAGCCCCAGCATTTT. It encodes CASSLRGQRVNQPQHF.

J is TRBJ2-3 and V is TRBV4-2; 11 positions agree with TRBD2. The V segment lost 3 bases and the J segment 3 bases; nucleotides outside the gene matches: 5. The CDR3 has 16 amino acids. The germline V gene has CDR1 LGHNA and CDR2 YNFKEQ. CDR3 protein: CASSQVGLADTDTQYF. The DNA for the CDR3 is TGTGCCAGCAGCCAGGTGGGACTAGCGGATACAGATACGCAGTATTTT.

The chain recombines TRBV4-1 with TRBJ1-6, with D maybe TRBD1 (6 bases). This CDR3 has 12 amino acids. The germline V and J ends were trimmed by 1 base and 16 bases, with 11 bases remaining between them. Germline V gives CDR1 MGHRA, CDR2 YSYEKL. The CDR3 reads CASSQVEDRLHF. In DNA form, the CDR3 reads TGCGCCAGCAGCCAAGTTGAGGACAGACTCCACTTT.

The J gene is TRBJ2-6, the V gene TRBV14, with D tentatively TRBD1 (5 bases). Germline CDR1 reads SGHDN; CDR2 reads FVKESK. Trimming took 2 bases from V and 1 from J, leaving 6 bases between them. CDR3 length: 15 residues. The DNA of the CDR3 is TGTGCCAGCAGCCAAAGGGGTTCTGGGGCCAACGTCCTGACTTTC. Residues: CASSQRGSGANVLTF.

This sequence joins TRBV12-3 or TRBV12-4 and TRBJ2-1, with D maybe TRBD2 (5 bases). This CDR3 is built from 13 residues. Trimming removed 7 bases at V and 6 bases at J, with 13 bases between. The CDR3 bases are TGTGCCAGCACCCGAAGGAGGTTCAATGAGCAGTTCTTC. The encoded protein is CASTRRRFNEQFF.

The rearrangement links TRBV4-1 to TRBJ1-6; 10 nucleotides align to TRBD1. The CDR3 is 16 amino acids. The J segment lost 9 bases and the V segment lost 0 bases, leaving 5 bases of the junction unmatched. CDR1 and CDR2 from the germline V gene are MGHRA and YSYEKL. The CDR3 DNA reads TGCGCCAGCAGCCAAGAGGAGGGGACAGGGGCTTCACCCCTCCACTTT. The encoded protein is CASSQEEGTGASPLHF.

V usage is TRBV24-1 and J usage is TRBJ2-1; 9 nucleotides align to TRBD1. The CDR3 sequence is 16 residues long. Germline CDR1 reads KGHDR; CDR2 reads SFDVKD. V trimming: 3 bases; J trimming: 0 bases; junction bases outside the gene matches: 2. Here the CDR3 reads CATSDRQGDSYNEQFF. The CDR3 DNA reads TGTGCCACCAGTGATCGACAGGGGGACTCCTACAATGAGCAGTTCTTC.

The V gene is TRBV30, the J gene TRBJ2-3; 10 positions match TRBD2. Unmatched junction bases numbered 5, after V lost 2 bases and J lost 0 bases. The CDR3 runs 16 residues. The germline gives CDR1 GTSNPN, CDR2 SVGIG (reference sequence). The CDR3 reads CAWSKGSGGSTDTQYF. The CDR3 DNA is TGTGCCTGGAGTAAGGGTAGCGGGGGGAGCACAGATACGCAGTATTTT.

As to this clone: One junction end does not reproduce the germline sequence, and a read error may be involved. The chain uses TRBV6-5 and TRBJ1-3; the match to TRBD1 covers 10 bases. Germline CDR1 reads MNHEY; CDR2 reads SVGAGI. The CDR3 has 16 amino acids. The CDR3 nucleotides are TGTGCCAGCACTTACTGGGGGGGACAGGGGGGAAACACCATATATTTT. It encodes CASTYWGGQGGNTIYF.

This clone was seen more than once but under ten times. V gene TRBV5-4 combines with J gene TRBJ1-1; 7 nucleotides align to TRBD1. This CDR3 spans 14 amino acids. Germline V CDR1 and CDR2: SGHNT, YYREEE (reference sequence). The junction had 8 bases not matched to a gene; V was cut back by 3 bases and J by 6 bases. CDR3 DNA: TGTGCCAGCAGCTCCATGACAGGGTACCCTGAAGCTTTCTTT. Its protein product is CASSSMTGYPEAFF.

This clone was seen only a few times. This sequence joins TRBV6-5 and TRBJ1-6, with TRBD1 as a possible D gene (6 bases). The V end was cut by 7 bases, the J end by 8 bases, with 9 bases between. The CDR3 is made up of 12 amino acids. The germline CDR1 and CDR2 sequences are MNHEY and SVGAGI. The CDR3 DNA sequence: TGTGCCAGCACCCCAGGGGATTCACCCCTCCACTTT. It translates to CASTPGDSPLHF.

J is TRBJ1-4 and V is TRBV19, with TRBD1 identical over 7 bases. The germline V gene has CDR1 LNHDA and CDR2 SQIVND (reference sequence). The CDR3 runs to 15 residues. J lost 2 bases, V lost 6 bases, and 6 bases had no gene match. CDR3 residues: CASSQGGLTNEKLFF. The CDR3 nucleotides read TGTGCCAGTAGCCAGGGGGGACTTACTAATGAAAAACTGTTTTTT.

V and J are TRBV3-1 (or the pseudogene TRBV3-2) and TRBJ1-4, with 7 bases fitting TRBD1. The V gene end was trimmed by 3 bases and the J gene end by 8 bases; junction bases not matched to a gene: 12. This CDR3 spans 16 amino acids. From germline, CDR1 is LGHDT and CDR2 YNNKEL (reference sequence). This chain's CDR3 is CASSHPRAGGTEKLFF. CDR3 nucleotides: TGTGCCAGCAGCCACCCTAGGGCAGGGGGGACAGAAAAACTGTTTTTT.

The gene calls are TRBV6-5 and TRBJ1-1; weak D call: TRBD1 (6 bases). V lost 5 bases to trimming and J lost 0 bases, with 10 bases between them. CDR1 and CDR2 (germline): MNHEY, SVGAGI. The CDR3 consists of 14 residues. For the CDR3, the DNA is TGTGCCAGCAGTCCTCAGGGGTTGAACACTGAAGCTTTCTTT. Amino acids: CASSPQGLNTEAFF.

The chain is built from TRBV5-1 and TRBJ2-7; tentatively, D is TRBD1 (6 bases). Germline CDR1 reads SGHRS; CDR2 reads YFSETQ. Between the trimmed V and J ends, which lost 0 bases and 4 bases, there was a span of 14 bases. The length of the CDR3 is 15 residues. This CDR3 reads CASSLAQGPSYEQYF. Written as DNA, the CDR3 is TGCGCCAGCAGCTTGGCGCAGGGGCCGAGTTACGAGCAGTACTTC.

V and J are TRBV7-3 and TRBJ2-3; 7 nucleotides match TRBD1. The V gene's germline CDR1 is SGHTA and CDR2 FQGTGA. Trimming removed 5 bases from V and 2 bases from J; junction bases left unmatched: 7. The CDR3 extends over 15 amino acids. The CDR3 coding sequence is TGTGCCAGCAGCATCATAGGGGGCCCCACAGATACGCAGTATTTT. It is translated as CASSIIGGPTDTQYF.

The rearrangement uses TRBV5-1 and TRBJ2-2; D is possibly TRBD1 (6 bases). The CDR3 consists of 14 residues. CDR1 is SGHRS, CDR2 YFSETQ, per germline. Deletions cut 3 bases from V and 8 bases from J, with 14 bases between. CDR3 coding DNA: TGCGCCAGCAGCTGGCACAGGGAAGGGGGGGAGCTGTTTTTT. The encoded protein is CASSWHREGGELFF.

The DNA for the CDR3 is TGTGCCATCAGCCTAGGGGATAGCCCCTACAATGAGCAGTTCTTC. Translation gives CAISLGDSPYNEQFF. The chain combines TRBV10-3 with TRBJ2-1; D is possibly TRBD1 (5 bases). CDR1 and CDR2 (germline): ENHRY, SYGVKD. V lost 6 bases to trimming and J lost 2 bases, with 14 bases between them. This CDR3 region has 15 residues.

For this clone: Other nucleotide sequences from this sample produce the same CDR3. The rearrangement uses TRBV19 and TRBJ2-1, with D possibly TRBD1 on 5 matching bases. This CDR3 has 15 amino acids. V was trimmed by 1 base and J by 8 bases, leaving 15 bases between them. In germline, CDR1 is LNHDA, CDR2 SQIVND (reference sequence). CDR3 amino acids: CASSIGQGPRDEQFF. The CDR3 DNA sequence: TGTGCCAGTAGTATAGGCCAGGGCCCCAGGGATGAGCAGTTCTTC.

In DNA, the CDR3 is TGTGCCAGCAGGGACTGGACAGGGGATGGCTACACCTTC. Translation gives CASRDWTGDGYTF. V is TRBV6-6 and J is TRBJ1-2; 9 nucleotides align to TRBD1. Trimming cost V 6 bases and J 6 bases; bases outside gene matches: 5. This CDR3 has 13 residues. Germline lookup yields CDR1 MNHNY and CDR2 SVGAGI (reference sequence).

CDR3 in amino acids: CASSLRGTHYEQYF. In nucleotides, the CDR3 is TGTGCCAGCAGCTTAAGGGGGACACACTACGAGCAGTACTTC. The genes are TRBV7-2 and TRBJ2-7; D may be TRBD1 (6 bases). Germline V gene sequence: CDR1 SGHTA, CDR2 FQGNSA. CDR3 size: 14 residues. Trimming shortened V by 2 bases and J by 3 bases, and 11 bases separated the two germline ends. The full variable domain, its missing parts supplied by reference TRBV7-2 and TRBJ2-7, is GAGVSQSPSNKVTEKGKDVELRCDPISGHTALYWYRQSLGQGLEFLIYFQGNSAPDKSGLPSDRFSAERTGGSVSTLTIQRTQQEDSAVYLCASSLRGTHYEQYFGPGTRLTVT.